What follows are 17 T cell receptor beta chains derived from one specimen sequenced in a study. One entry per CDR3 protein results from TCRdb running MiXCR on the 5' RACE reads. Here the sample spans 45,000 to 55,000 distinct CDR3 sequences, approximately 23% being singletons. The specimen sequenced was tumor-infiltrating naive CD4+ T cells sorted from the breast tumor. The sample's subset: naive CD4+ T cells, CD4+CD45RA+CD25-. These receptors were obtained from a female donor with breast cancer.

The CDR3 spells CASSVGQGNYGYTF. The DNA for the CDR3 is TGTGCCAGCAGCGTAGGACAGGGGAACTATGGCTACACCTTC. The rearrangement links TRBV9 to TRBJ1-2, with 8 bases lining up with TRBD1. CDR3 length: 14 amino acids. Germline CDR1 reads SGDLS; CDR2 reads YYNGEE. With V trimmed by 0 bases and J by 2 bases, 0 bases remained unmatched. The full variable domain, rest sourced from reference TRBV9 and TRBJ1-2, is DSGVTQTPKHLITATGQRVTLRCSPRSGDLSVYWYQQSLDQGLQFLIQYYNGEERAKGNILERFSAQQFPDLHSELNLSSLELGDSALYFCASSVGQGNYGYTFGSGTRLTVV.

This chain connects TRBV28 to TRBJ1-2; TRBD1 aligns across 12 bases. The CDR3 extends over 17 amino acids. Germline V lookup: CDR1 MDHEN, CDR2 SYDVKM. Trimming removed 7 bases from V and 5 bases from J; junction bases left unmatched: 14. CDR3 in amino acids: CASTNSGTGGFLYGYTF. The CDR3 DNA reads TGTGCCAGCACCAACTCAGGGACAGGGGGCTTTCTTTATGGCTACACCTTC.

The chain is built from TRBV13 and TRBJ2-1; TRBD1 is a possible D gene (5 bases). The CDR3 contains 15 residues. The V gene lost 2 bases and the J gene lost 8 bases, with 16 bases spanning the gap. Germline lookup yields CDR1 PRHDT and CDR2 FYEKMQ (reference sequence). CDR3 residues: CASSLRVPFRDEQFF. In DNA, the CDR3 is TGTGCCAGCAGCTTAAGGGTCCCTTTCAGGGATGAGCAGTTCTTC.

The chain carries TRBV5-1 and TRBJ1-3; D call uncertain. Germline V gene lookup returns CDR1 SGHRS and CDR2 YFSETQ. CDR3 length: 14 amino acids. The V end lost 5 bases, the J end lost 0 bases, and 9 bases lay between the germline ends. CDR3 DNA: TGCGCCAGCAGGGTCGAAGTCTCTGGAAACACCATATATTTT. Translation gives CASRVEVSGNTIYF.

V usage is TRBV11-1 and J usage is TRBJ2-7; no firm D call. Germline loops: CDR1 SGHAT, CDR2 FQDESV (reference sequence). The CDR3 contains 13 residues. Between the trimmed V and J ends, which lost 5 bases and 3 bases, there was a span of 11 bases. This CDR3 is CASSPNSLYEQYF. CDR3 bases: TGTGCCAGCAGCCCCAACTCCCTCTACGAGCAGTACTTC. The full variable domain, rest sourced from reference TRBV11-1 and TRBJ2-7, is EAEVAQSPRYKITEKSQAVAFWCDPISGHATLYWYRQILGQGPELLVQFQDESVVDDSQLPKDRFSAERLKGVDSTLKIQPAELGDSAMYLCASSPNSLYEQYFGPGTRLTVT.

V is TRBV25-1 and J is TRBJ2-5; 9 bases line up with TRBD2. CDR1 is MGHDK and CDR2 is SYGVNS in the germline V gene. CDR3 length equals 16 residues. J lost 4 bases, V lost 7 bases, and 13 bases had no gene match. The CDR3 coding sequence is TGTGCCAGCATCGCAAGAAGAGCGGGAGGATCAGAGACCCAGTACTTC. Amino acids: CASIARRAGGSETQYF.

The chain uses TRBV7-8 and TRBJ2-1; perhaps TRBD1 as D (6 bases). The CDR3 length is 17 residues. The ends were cut back, 4 bases at V and 5 bases at J, with 21 bases in the middle. The V gene's germline CDR1 is SGHVS and CDR2 FQNEAQ. The CDR3: CASSSLSWTERDNEQFF. DNA of the CDR3: TGTGCCAGCAGCTCTTTAAGCTGGACAGAAAGGGACAATGAGCAGTTCTTC. Filled out from reference TRBV7-8 and TRBJ2-1, the complete variable domain reads GAGVSQSPRYKVAKRGQDVALRCDPISGHVSLFWYQQALGQGPEFLTYFQNEAQLDKSGLPSDRFFAERPEGSVSTLKIQRTQQEDSAVYLCASSSLSWTERDNEQFFGPGTRLTVL.

The V and J genes are TRBV6-5 and TRBJ1-2, with D uncertain. V was shortened by 6 bases and J by 1 base, with 9 bases between the two germline ends. Germline lookup yields CDR1 MNHEY and CDR2 SVGAGI. The CDR3 runs to 13 residues. The CDR3 nucleotides are TGTGCCAGCAGGCTGGGCGTTAACTATGGCTACACCTTC. Encoded protein: CASRLGVNYGYTF.

The V and J genes are TRBV5-1 and TRBJ1-1; 12 bases are shared with TRBD1. The ends lost 4 bases at V and 5 bases at J; junction bases unmatched: 6. CDR3 size: 15 residues. Germline V gene data show CDR1 as SGHRS and CDR2 as YFSETQ. Here the CDR3 reads CASSVRDRGLTEAFF. The CDR3 coding sequence is TGCGCCAGCAGCGTCCGGGACAGGGGGCTTACTGAAGCTTTCTTT.

This clonotype was observed a few times. The rearrangement joins TRBV5-1 to TRBJ1-1; D ambiguous. The CDR3 spans 15 residues. V dropped 0 bases and J dropped 5 bases, with 14 bases sitting between them. CDR1 is SGHRS, CDR2 YFSETQ, per germline. The CDR3 protein is CASSLAGGYGTEAFF. The CDR3 bases are TGCGCCAGCAGCTTGGCAGGTGGGTACGGAACTGAAGCTTTCTTT.

This clonotype appeared many times. In nucleotides, the CDR3 is TGTGCCAGCAGTGCCCAGGGGAATCAGCCCCAGCATTTT. It yields the protein CASSAQGNQPQHF. The chain combines TRBV12-3 or TRBV12-4 with TRBJ1-5; D is possibly TRBD1 (6 bases). The CDR3 is 13 residues long. Trimming left V 5 bases short and J 4 bases short, with 9 bases between.

This chain joins TRBV12-3 or TRBV12-4 and TRBJ2-7; TRBD2 agrees at 13 bases. V gave up 6 bases and J gave up 2 bases; unmatched junction bases: 1. The CDR3 consists of 14 residues. In nucleotides, the CDR3 is TGTGCCAGCAGGGGGACTAGCGGGACCTACGAGCAGTACTTC. This sequence encodes CASRGTSGTYEQYF.

J is TRBJ2-7 and V is TRBV6-5; D might be TRBD1 (6 bases). The ends were cut back, 6 bases at V and 3 bases at J, with 18 bases in the middle. The germline V gene has CDR1 MNHEY and CDR2 SVGAGI. The CDR3 sequence is 15 residues long. The CDR3 loop reads CASRPDFGQNYEQYF. The CDR3 nucleotides read TGTGCCAGCAGACCCGACTTTGGACAGAACTACGAGCAGTACTTC.

The gene calls are TRBV28 and TRBJ2-7; TRBD2 matches 7 bases. The CDR3 sequence is 15 residues long. V gave up 3 bases and J gave up 6 bases; unmatched junction bases: 11. CDR1 is MDHEN and CDR2 is SYDVKM in the germline V gene. CDR3 sequence (DNA): TGTGCCAGCAGTTTGTTCCGGGACGGGGGGAGCGAGCAGTACTTC. Translation: CASSLFRDGGSEQYF.

The rearrangement uses TRBV4-1 and TRBJ2-7; 7 nucleotides align to TRBD2. Germline values: CDR1 MGHRA, CDR2 YSYEKL. Trimming took 3 bases from V and 0 from J; bases not matched to a gene: 17. The CDR3 runs 19 residues. This CDR3 is CASSHPGLRAGANSYEQYF. DNA for the CDR3: TGCGCCAGCAGCCACCCTGGACTGCGCGCGGGAGCCAACTCCTACGAGCAGTACTTC.

This chain uses TRBV11-2 with TRBJ2-2; a possible D gene is TRBD1 (6 bases). The CDR3 covers 16 residues. Germline lookup yields CDR1 SGHAT and CDR2 FQNNGV. Trimming shortened V by 5 bases and J by 2 bases, and 15 bases separated the two germline ends. The CDR3 DNA reads TGTGCCAGCAGCGGACGTGGGACACTTAACACCGGGGAGCTGTTTTTT. Translating gives CASSGRGTLNTGELFF.

This chain links TRBV11-2 with TRBJ2-5; possibly TRBD2 for D (6 bases). Germline V gene data show CDR1 as SGHAT and CDR2 as FQNNGV. V lost 5 bases and J 0 bases, leaving 16 bases between the germline ends. This CDR3 is built from 16 residues. The CDR3 sequence: CASSPHLGSHQETQYF. The CDR3 bases are TGTGCCAGCAGCCCACACCTCGGGAGTCACCAAGAGACCCAGTACTTC.